These T cell receptor beta chains were read from a single sample in a study of blood T cell repertoires in COVID-19. Profiled with immunoSEQ multiplex PCR; TCRdb holds only in-frame clones, not every one. The table lists over 150,000 clones, approximately 86% of them singletons. Specimen: peripheral blood. These TCRs come from a woman aged 60-70 years who had recovered from COVID-19. The CDR3 runs from the conserved cysteine through the conserved F or W. D genes are given only for firm matches. Clone size is given for some rows only: seen once, a few or many times, or a class if the clone is expanded.

>TRBJ2-5|-|TRBV19|TRBD1
TGTGCCAGTAGTGGGCGACAGGGAATTGAGGAGACCCAGTACTTC
CASSGRQGIEETQYF
>TRBJ2-7|-|TRBV28|-
TGTGCCAGCAGTTCCCAGTATTACGAGCAGTACTTC
CASSSQYYEQYF
>TRBJ1-1|-|TRBV5-1|-
TGCGCCAGCAGCTTGGGCAGGGATACTGAAGCTTTCTTT
CASSLGRDTEAFF
>TRBJ2-5|-|TRBV27|-
TGTGCCAGCAGTTTATCGGGGGGGGCAGAGACCCAGTACTTC
CASSLSGGAETQYF
>TRBJ2-2|-|TRBV7-9|TRBD1
TGTGCCAGCAGCCGGGCCGGGGACAGGGACACCGGGGAGCTGTTTTTT
CASSRAGDRDTGELFF
>TRBJ2-3|-|TRBV15|TRBD2
TGTGCCACCAGCAGATCCGGGAGGGAGGATACGCAGTATTTT
CATSRSGREDTQYF
>TRBJ1-4|-|TRBV28|TRBD1
TGTGCCAGCACCTTCTTCGGGACAGATAATGAAAAACTGTTTTTT
CASTFFGTDNEKLFF
>TRBJ2-1|-|TRBV4-3|TRBD1
TGCGCCAGCAGCCAAGAGGGCAGGGGGCTCTACAATGAGCAGTTCTTC
CASSQEGRGLYNEQFF
>TRBJ2-7|-|TRBV4-1|TRBD1
TGCGCCAGCAGCTTGGGACAGTACTACGAGCAGTACTTC
CASSLGQYYEQYF
>TRBJ1-4|-|TRBV7-7|-
TGTGCCAGCAGCCAGGGTCTGTTCACTAATGAAAAACTGTTTTTT
CASSQGLFTNEKLFF
>TRBJ1-2|-|TRBV4-1|-
TGCGCCAGCAGCCAAGACACAAGCTATGGCTACACCTTC
CASSQDTSYGYTF
>TRBJ2-1|-|TRBV7-3|TRBD1
TGTGCCAGCAGCTTAAACAGGGGTTCGGTAGAGCAGTTCTTC
CASSLNRGSVEQFF
>TRBJ2-1|-|TRBV6-6|TRBD2
TGTGCCAGCAGTTACACAACTAGCGGGGGTTACAATGAGCAGTTCTTC
CASSYTTSGGYNEQFF
>TRBJ2-1|-|TRBV7-2|TRBD1
TGTGCCAGCAGCGGGGACAGCTACTACAATGAGCAGTTCTTC
CASSGDSYYNEQFF
>TRBJ1-2|-|TRBV6-5|-
TGTGCCAGCAGCCGGGGGGATATCTACAACTATGGCTACACCTTC
CASSRGDIYNYGYTF
>TRBJ1-2|-|TRBV4-3|TRBD1
TGCGCCAGCAGCCCTGCGTGGCAGGGGGCAGTAACACGGGATGGCTACACCTTC
CASSPAWQGAVTRDGYTF
>TRBJ1-4|few|TRBV7-2|TRBD1
TGTGCCAGCAGGGGACAGGGGGCGAAAGGTGAAAAACTGTTTTTT
CASRGQGAKGEKLFF
>TRBJ1-6|-|TRBV3-1/TRBV3-2|-
TGTGCCAGCAGCCAACCAGGGTGGGATTCACCCCTCCACTTT
CASSQPGWDSPLHF
>TRBJ2-3|few|TRBV28|-
TGTGCCAGCAGTTTTGCCGGGACTCCTTTCACCCCCACAGATACGCAGTATTTT
CASSFAGTPFTPTDTQYF
>TRBJ2-5|-|TRBV27|TRBD1
TGTGCCAGCAGTAAAGGGACAGGGTATTTGGAGACCCAGTACTTC
CASSKGTGYLETQYF
>TRBJ2-2|-|TRBV9|-
TGTGCCAGCAGCGTAGCTACCTGGACAGGGACTACGACCGCGAACACCGGGGAGCTGTTTTTT
CASSVATWTGTTTANTGELFF
>TRBJ2-2|-|TRBV19|-
TGTGCCAGTACTCAGACCGGACTGAGAACCGGGGAGCTGTTTTTT
CASTQTGLRTGELFF
>TRBJ2-3|-|TRBV29-1|-
TGCAGCGTTTTCGGGGATACGCAGTATTTT
CSVFGDTQYF
>TRBJ2-2|-|TRBV6-6|-
TGTGCCAGCAGTTACTCCCGTTTTGCCGGGGAGCTGTTTTTT
CASSYSRFAGELFF
>TRBJ2-7|-|TRBV7-2|TRBD1
TGTGCCAGCAGCTTAGCGACAGGGGCGACCTACGAGCAGTACTTC
CASSLATGATYEQYF
>TRBJ2-5|-|TRBV12-3/TRBV12-4|-
TGTGCCAGCAGGGAGGGAGCCCAAGAGACCCAGTACTTC
CASREGAQETQYF
>TRBJ1-1|-|TRBV6-5|TRBD1
TGTGCCAGCAGTTACTCGGCAGGACAGGTGAACACTGAAGCTTTCTTT
CASSYSAGQVNTEAFF
>TRBJ1-5|-|TRBV3-1/TRBV3-2|TRBD1
TGTGCCAGCAGCCAAGGCAGGGGGGATCAGCCCCAGCATTTT
CASSQGRGDQPQHF
>TRBJ2-2|-|TRBV19|TRBD2
TGTGCCAGTAGTATAAAGGGGACTAGTGCCGGGGAGCTGTTTTTT
CASSIKGTSAGELFF
>TRBJ1-1|-|TRBV27|-
TGTGCCAGCAGCCTAGTACAGGGCAGTACTGAAGCTTTCTTT
CASSLVQGSTEAFF
>TRBJ1-2|-|TRBV9|-
TGTGCCAGCAGCGTAGCCGGGGTTAACTATGGCTACACCTTC
CASSVAGVNYGYTF
>TRBJ2-7|-|TRBV6-1|TRBD2
TGTGCCAGCAGTGCCCTAGCGGGGGGGCTGAACTACGAGCAGTACTTC
CASSALAGGLNYEQYF
>TRBJ1-2|once|TRBV9|TRBD1
TGTGCCAGCAGCCGTTCCGTAGGGGGCAGAAATGGCTACACCTTC
CASSRSVGGRNGYTF
>TRBJ2-1|-|TRBV10-3|-
TGTGCCATCAGGGGGGGTCTGGACAATGAGCAGTTCTTC
CAIRGGLDNEQFF
>TRBJ2-7|-|TRBV19|-
TGTGCCAGTAGTATAAGTTTTACCGGTTACTACGAGCAGTACTTC
CASSISFTGYYEQYF
>TRBJ2-5|-|TRBV7-2|-
TGTGCCAGCAGCGCAACTTCCCGGGGGGAGACCCAGTACTTC
CASSATSRGETQYF
>TRBJ2-5|once|TRBV5-1|TRBD2
TGCGCCAGCAGCCCGTACGGTTTAGCGGGCAACCAAGAGACCCAGTACTTC
CASSPYGLAGNQETQYF
>TRBJ1-5|-|TRBV18|TRBD1
TGTGCCAGCTCAACTACAGGGGGCTGGCAGCCCCAGCATTTT
CASSTTGGWQPQHF
>TRBJ1-1|once|TRBV6-1|-
TGTGCCAGCAGTGCTTACCCAGGGGACCTGAACACTGAAGCTTTCTTT
CASSAYPGDLNTEAFF
>TRBJ1-2|-|TRBV9|-
TGTGCCAGCAGCGTAGGGTCGGGGGATGGCTACACCTTC
CASSVGSGDGYTF
>TRBJ2-7|once|TRBV18|-
TGTGCCAGCTCACGGGACAACTCCTACGAGCAGTACTTC
CASSRDNSYEQYF
>TRBJ2-5|-|TRBV5-4|-
TGTGCCAGCAGTTTGGGGGCAGGGCAAGAGACCCAGTACTTC
CASSLGAGQETQYF
>TRBJ1-2|-|TRBV6-5|-
TGTGCCAGCGTTGCGGGGGGCGCGGGCTATGGCTACACCTTC
CASVAGGAGYGYTF
>TRBJ1-3|-|TRBV30|TRBD1
TGTGCCTGGCTAAAGGGGGCCTCGGCCGGAAACACCATATATTTT
CAWLKGASAGNTIYF
>TRBJ2-2|-|TRBV11-2|-
TGTGCCAGCAGCCTCGCCGGGTCTGGAGGGGAGCTGTTTTTT
CASSLAGSGGELFF
>TRBJ2-5|-|TRBV15|-
TGTGCCACCAGGGGACTCCAGCAGCAAGAGACCCAGTACTTC
CATRGLQQQETQYF
>TRBJ2-1|-|TRBV6-6|-
TGTGCCAGCAGTACCGGGATCTCCTACAATGAGCAGTTCTTC
CASSTGISYNEQFF
>TRBJ1-5|-|TRBV9|TRBD1
TGTGCCAGCAACGAGGGGGCCATAAGTCAGCCCCAGCATTTT
CASNEGAISQPQHF
>TRBJ2-1|-|TRBV9|-
TGTGCCAGCAGCGTAGGAGGAGCGCCGAGCTCCTACAATGAGCAGTTCTTC
CASSVGGAPSSYNEQFF